Given below is one T cell receptor (beta chain) in context. The specificity of this receptor is unknown. No base quality values were provided; no much bigger clone lies one nucleotide off. The data originate from a study of T cells in localized non-small cell lung cancer (dated by TCRdb to 2018 to 2021). Regarding the study in general: The study analyzed T cell repertoires of 236 early-stage NSCLC patients, comparing tumors and uninvolved tumor-adjacent lungs. The cohort consisted of approximately 240 treatment-naive NSCLC patients whose localized lung tumors had been resected. Of the NSCLC patients, about 130 were male and 85 to 110 were female, and the mean age was around 70 years.

TCR beta CDR3 regions were sequenced from DNA using the immunoSEQ Assay. In the original analysis: To compute T cell density, TCR beta template counts were normalized to usable DNA, which was estimated by amplifying housekeeping genes. Using the preseqR package, richness was estimated by extrapolating to 120,000 templates for tissue samples and 400,000 templates for PBMC samples. Clonality was calculated as one minus Pielou's evenness. Tissue-enriched TCRs were identified through differential abundance testing performed on productive amino-acid clonotypes, with a minimum total count of 5 and an alpha of 0.1. The Jaccard Index and the Morisita Overlap Index were used to measure how much the repertoires overlapped between compartments. TCR beta CDR3s were clustered by GLIPH together with public tetramer-defined viral CDR3s, and at least three viral sequences plus V-gene enrichment were required for viral motifs. TCRdb's version of the immuneACCESS table is confined to in-frame rearrangements and falls short of the full clone set. An unresolved V gene accounts for under half of the shortfall where checked; the remainder is of unknown origin. Clonal size and the V and J genes are those of that table, whereas D and trimming came from the DNA. Counted in this sample were around 100,000 clones; approximately 90% of them appeared once. Jointly, the top ten make up 15% of the sample.

The study at large found these results: Because the study design was exploratory, TCR variables were selected using unadjusted p-values without false-discovery rate correction. A median of roughly 60 of the top 100 tumor clones turned up in the paired uninvolved adjacent lung, and fewer than 35 of those clones also ranked among the top 100 of that same adjacent lung. Longer overall survival was associated with higher T cell density in blood, whereas shorter survival was associated with higher clonality in adjacent lung. The highest T cell clonality was observed in uninvolved tumor-adjacent lung, where clonality exceeded that of tumor, suggesting that antigenic responses were more focused in uninvolved tumor-adjacent lung. Because multi-region tumor sequencing was not performed, intratumor heterogeneity could not be ruled out.

At diagnosis, peripheral blood, uninvolved tumor-adjacent lung and tumor were collected and stored as a combination of fresh-frozen and FFPE material. For TCR repertoire profiling, the blood samples were analyzed as peripheral blood mononuclear cells. Inclusive of the bounding cysteine and phenylalanine, the CDR3 is 15 residues long. Only the CDR3 portion is preserved as DNA: 45 bases, with reading frame beginning at the first base. Via the germline V gene (reference sequence), CDR1 is SGHNT and CDR2 YYREEE. The junction shows trimming of 5 bases on V and 2 bases on J, and the gene matches do not reach 10 bases of it.

This sequence originates from a man aged 35-69 years with stage I squamous cell lung carcinoma. The material was peripheral blood, obtained before any cancer treatment. The chain links TRBV5-4 with TRBJ2-7; 7 bases in the junction line up with TRBD1. The DNA sequence is TGTGCCAGCAGGGTGGGACAGACAAATACCTACGAGCAGTACTTC. Protein translation: CASRVGQTNTYEQYF.